Below, 3 T cell receptor beta chains from the same sample are listed, as sequenced in a study of regulatory T cells in long-lasting Graves disease. Libraries of TCR beta came from iRepertoire HTBI primers plus Arm-PCR of CDR3 regions. TCRdb reprocessed the multiplex PCR reads with MiXCR, giving one entry per CDR3 protein. The sample consists of roughly 700,000 distinct CDR3 sequences, roughly 30% of them appearing once. The time point: persistent/refractory GD, antithyroid drugs over 5 years with positive TRAb. After RNA was extracted from PBMCs, the TCR library was made from it. Sequencing used peripheral blood mononuclear cells (PBMCs), obtained when the disease was refractory, from a patient treated with antithyroid drugs. The receptor set was obtained from a female donor with Graves disease.

The gene calls are TRBV7-2 and TRBJ1-6, with 7 bases matching TRBD1. The V and J ends lost 5 bases and 7 bases, in that order; junction bases with no gene match: 8. Germline assignment: CDR1 SGHTA and CDR2 FQGNSA. The CDR3 is 15 amino acids. CDR3 residues: CASSNRQGGNSPLHF. CDR3 sequence (DNA): TGTGCCAGCAGCAATCGACAGGGTGGGAATTCACCCCTCCACTTT.

The chain links TRBV2 to TRBJ2-5, with D tentatively TRBD2 (5 bases). CDR1 SNHLY and CDR2 FYNNEI come from the germline V gene. The CDR3 sequence is 14 residues long. Trimming took off 4 bases at V and 5 bases at J, with 14 bases between the two ends. Here the CDR3 DNA reads TGTGCCAGCAGTGCTCTCGGGATGGGGGAGACCCAGTACTTC. Amino acid sequence: CASSALGMGETQYF. The full variable domain, rest sourced from reference TRBV2 and TRBJ2-5, is EPEVTQTPSHQVTQMGQEVILRCVPISNHLYFYWYRQILGQKVEFLVSFYNNEISEKSEIFDDQFSVERPDGSNFTLKIRSTKLEDSAMYFCASSALGMGETQYFGPGTRLLVL.

V usage is TRBV19 and J usage is TRBJ2-7, with D perhaps matching TRBD2 (5 bases). CDR3 length: 13 residues. The V and J ends lost 8 bases and 4 bases respectively, with 15 bases between them. Germline V gene sequence: CDR1 LNHDA, CDR2 SQIVND (reference sequence). CDR3 nucleotide sequence: TGTGCCAGTGGTGTGGACTCAGCATACGAGCAGTACTTC. Amino acids: CASGVDSAYEQYF. Combining the CDR3 with reference TRBV19 and TRBJ2-7 gives the whole variable domain DGGITQSPKYLFRKEGQNVTLSCEQNLNHDAMYWYRQDPGQGLRLIYYSQIVNDFQKGDIAEGYSVSREKKESFPLTVTSAQKNPTAFYLCASGVDSAYEQYFGPGTRLTVT.